These T cell receptor beta chains were read from a single sample in a study of T-cell reconstitution after alpha-beta-depleted transplantation in children. MiXCR, run by TCRdb on the PCR reads, gives a single entry per CDR3 protein. The sample records about 250,000 distinct CDR3 sequences, roughly 25% being singletons. Sequenced here: PBMCs, mostly from graft donor cells, sampled 360 days after TCRalphabeta/CD19-depleted stem cell transplant. The receptors were gathered from a female patient younger than 10 who had a stem cell transplant for congenital amegakaryocytic thrombocytopenia, so the T cells may come from the graft donor. Each CDR3 is given with its conserved first and last residue. The D gene is left open where the match is weak. Size values are once, few and many counts, or a class for expanded clones, and some rows have none.

J gene | V gene | D gene | clone size | CDR3 DNA | CDR3 protein
TRBJ1-1 | TRBV15 | NA | NA | TGTGCCACCAACGGTCCCCGTGGTGACACTGAAGCTTTCTTT | CATNGPRGDTEAFF
TRBJ2-3 | TRBV6-5 | TRBD2 | few | TGTGCCAGCAGTTACCGCACTAGCGGGGGGAATACGCAGTATTTT | CASSYRTSGGNTQYF
TRBJ2-5 | TRBV5-1 | TRBD2 | few | TGCGCCAGCAGAACCGCGGGGGTCGAGGAGACCCAGTACTTC | CASRTAGVEETQYF
TRBJ2-7 | TRBV12-3/TRBV12-4 | NA | few | TGTGCCAGCAGTTTCTCATCGTCACTTACCTACGAGCAGTACTTC | CASSFSSSLTYEQYF
TRBJ2-1 | TRBV20-1 | NA | NA | TGCAGTGCCTCATTAGGGGCGGCCTACAATGAGCAGTTCTTC | CSASLGAAYNEQFF
TRBJ2-7 | TRBV4-3 | TRBD2 | NA | TGCGCCAGCAGCCAAGGACTAGCGGGATCCTACGAGCAGTACTTC | CASSQGLAGSYEQYF
TRBJ1-1 | TRBV12-3/TRBV12-4 | NA | NA | TGTGCCAGCAGTTTACCCCGAGGGGGACCCACTGAAGCTTTCTTT | CASSLPRGGPTEAFF
TRBJ2-7 | TRBV4-1 | NA | NA | TGCGCCAGCAGCCAAGAATCCCAAGGGGGCTACGAGCAGTACTTC | CASSQESQGGYEQYF
TRBJ2-2 | TRBV5-1 | TRBD1 | few | TGCGCCAGCAGCTTGGGGACAGGGTTGAACACCGGGGAGCTGTTTTTT | CASSLGTGLNTGELFF
TRBJ1-5 | TRBV10-3 | NA | NA | TGTGCCAACTGCGGACAGCACAATCAGCCCCAGCATTTT | CANCGQHNQPQHF
TRBJ1-2 | TRBV5-1 | NA | few | TGCGCCAGCAGCGGACGGTATGGCTACACCTTC | CASSGRYGYTF
TRBJ1-6 | TRBV3-1 | NA | many | TGTGCCAGCAGCCAGGGGAGATATTCACCCCTCCACTTT | CASSQGRYSPLHF
TRBJ2-7 | TRBV4-1 | NA | NA | TGCGCCAGCAGCCAAGAGGTGGACCATCGCTACGAGCAGTACTTC | CASSQEVDHRYEQYF
TRBJ2-7 | TRBV15 | NA | NA | TGTGCCACCAGCAGATCTAGGGACCCCTACGAGCAGTACTTC | CATSRSRDPYEQYF
TRBJ2-3 | TRBV5-1 | NA | many | TGCGCCAGCAGCCGAGCCCTTCGCGCAGGGATGGCAGATACGCAGTATTTT | CASSRALRAGMADTQYF
TRBJ1-3 | TRBV11-2 | NA | NA | TGTGCCAGCAGCTTATTCCCCGGGCCTAGCTCTGGAAACACCATATATTTT | CASSLFPGPSSGNTIYF
TRBJ1-1 | TRBV7-8 | TRBD1 | NA | TGTGCCAGCAGCACCAGGGGGACCCTGGGGAACACTGAAGCTTTCTTT | CASSTRGTLGNTEAFF
TRBJ1-3 | TRBV20-1 | TRBD1 | many | TGCAGTGCTAGAGCGATCAGGACAGGCACCATATATTTT | CSARAIRTGTIYF
TRBJ1-1 | TRBV28 | NA | NA | TGTGACAGCAGCCCGGGACACGCGGATGAAGCTTTCTTT | CDSSPGHADEAFF
TRBJ2-6 | TRBV19 | TRBD2 | NA | TGTGCCAGTACCCGGCGGGGGAGCACTGGGGCCAACGTCCTGACTTTC | CASTRRGSTGANVLTF
TRBJ2-5 | TRBV29-1 | NA | NA | TGCAGCGTCGCGTCAGAGACCCAGTACTTC | CSVASETQYF
TRBJ1-5 | TRBV2 | TRBD1 | few | TGTGCCAGCAGTTTTACAGGGGACTATCAGCCCCAGCATTTT | CASSFTGDYQPQHF
TRBJ2-2 | TRBV12-3/TRBV12-4 | NA | NA | TGTGCCAGCAGTTTAATAAGCAAGATATTCCCCGGGGAGCTGTTTTTT | CASSLISKIFPGELFF
TRBJ2-2 | TRBV5-5 | NA | few | TGTGCCAGCAGCTTGAAGGTCACCGGGGAGCTGTTTTTT | CASSLKVTGELFF
TRBJ2-5 | TRBV29-1 | NA | few | TGCAGCGTCTCCCCTAAAGAGACCCAGTACTTC | CSVSPKETQYF
TRBJ2-7 | TRBV11-3 | NA | NA | TGTGCCAGCAGCTTGGCTCCCCTCCACGAGCAGTACTTC | CASSLAPLHEQYF
TRBJ1-2 | TRBV3-1 | NA | NA | TGTGCCAGCAGCCATACCCCACGGGCCGGGAACTATGGCTACACCTTC | CASSHTPRAGNYGYTF